At least ten counts were recorded for the clone carrying this T cell receptor beta chain. The germline V gene encodes CDR1 MNHEY and CDR2 SVGAGI. This CDR3 is built from 17 residues. V shed 4 bases and J 7 bases; nucleotides not matched to a gene: 17. Time point reported: pre-sensitization, week 0. Noted treatment: therapeutic diphenylcyclopropenone sensitization with weekly scalp DPC. Extraction of total RNA was performed on unfractionated whole blood. One entry per CDR3 protein, called by TCRdb with MiXCR from the RACE reads. Here the sample spans around 300,000 distinct CDR3 sequences, around 5% being singletons. The data were taken from a study of human T cells and chemical hapten exposure.

The receptor was isolated from a woman aged 18-35 years with alopecia areata. Some clones in this sample may be carry-over from other donors' samples. The gene calls are TRBV6-5 and TRBJ1-2; 8 nucleotides line up with TRBD1. The source was whole blood, collected in connection with sensitization to the hapten diphenylcyclopropenone (DPC). CDR3 in amino acids: CASSSLATGDSAFGYTF. In DNA, the CDR3 is TGTGCCAGCAGTTCCCTCGCGACAGGGGATTCGGCCTTTGGCTACACCTTC.